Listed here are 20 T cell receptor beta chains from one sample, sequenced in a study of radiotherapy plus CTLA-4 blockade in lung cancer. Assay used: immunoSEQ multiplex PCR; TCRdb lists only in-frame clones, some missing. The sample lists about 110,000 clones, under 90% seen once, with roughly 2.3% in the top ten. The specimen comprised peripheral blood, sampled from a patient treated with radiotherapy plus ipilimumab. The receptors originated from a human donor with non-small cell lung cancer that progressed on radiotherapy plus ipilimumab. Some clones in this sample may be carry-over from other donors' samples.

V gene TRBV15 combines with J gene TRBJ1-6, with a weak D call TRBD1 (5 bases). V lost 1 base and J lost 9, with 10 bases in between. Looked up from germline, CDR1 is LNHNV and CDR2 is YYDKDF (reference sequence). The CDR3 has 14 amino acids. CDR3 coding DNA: TGTGCCACCAGCAGAGGTCAGGGCGGTTCACCCCTCCACTTT. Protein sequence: CATSRGQGGSPLHF.

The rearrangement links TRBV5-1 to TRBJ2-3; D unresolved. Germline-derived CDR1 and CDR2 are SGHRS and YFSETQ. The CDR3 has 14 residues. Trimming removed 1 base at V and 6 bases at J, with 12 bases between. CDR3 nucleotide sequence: TGCGCCAGCAGCTTGTACCTAGACGGGGATACGCAGTATTTT. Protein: CASSLYLDGDTQYF. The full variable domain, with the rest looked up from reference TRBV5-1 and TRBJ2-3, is KAGVTQTPRYLIKTRGQQVTLSCSPISGHRSVSWYQQTPGQGLQFLFEYFSETQRNKGNFPGRFSGRQFSNSRSEMNVSTLELGDSALYLCASSLYLDGDTQYFGPGTRLTVL.

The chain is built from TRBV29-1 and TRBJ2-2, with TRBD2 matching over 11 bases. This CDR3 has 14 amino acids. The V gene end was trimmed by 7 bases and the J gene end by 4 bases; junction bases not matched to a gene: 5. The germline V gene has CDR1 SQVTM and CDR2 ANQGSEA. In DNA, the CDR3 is TGCAGCGCCCCTAGCGGGGGGCTCACCGGGGAGCTGTTTTTT. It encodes CSAPSGGLTGELFF.

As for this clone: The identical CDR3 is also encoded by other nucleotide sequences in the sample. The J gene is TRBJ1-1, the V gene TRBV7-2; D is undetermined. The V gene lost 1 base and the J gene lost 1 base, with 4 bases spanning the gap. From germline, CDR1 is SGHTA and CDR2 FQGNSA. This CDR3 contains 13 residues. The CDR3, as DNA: TGTGCCAGCAGCTTAGGGCGGAACACTGAAGCTTTCTTT. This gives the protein CASSLGRNTEAFF.

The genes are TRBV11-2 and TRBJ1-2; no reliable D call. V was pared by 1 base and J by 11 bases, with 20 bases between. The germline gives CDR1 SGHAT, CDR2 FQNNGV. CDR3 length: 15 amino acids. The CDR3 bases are TGTGCCAGCAGCTTAGCGACTTGGCAGGCCGGAGGGTACACCTTC. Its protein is CASSLATWQAGGYTF.

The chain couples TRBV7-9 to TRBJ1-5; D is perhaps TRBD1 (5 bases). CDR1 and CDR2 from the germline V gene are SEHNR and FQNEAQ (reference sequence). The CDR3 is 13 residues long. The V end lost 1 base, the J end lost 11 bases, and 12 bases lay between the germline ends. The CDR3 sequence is CASSLEGGTAQHF. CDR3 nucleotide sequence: TGTGCCAGCAGCTTAGAAGGAGGGACGGCCCAGCATTTT.

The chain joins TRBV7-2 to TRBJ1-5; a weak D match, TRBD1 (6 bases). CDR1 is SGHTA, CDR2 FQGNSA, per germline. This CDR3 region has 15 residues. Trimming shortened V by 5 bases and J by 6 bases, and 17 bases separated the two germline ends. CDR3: CASSLGRRGSQPQHF. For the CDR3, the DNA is TGTGCCAGCAGCCTTGGTCGTAGGGGGAGTCAGCCCCAGCATTTT.

DNA of the CDR3: TGTGCCACCAGCAGAAGTTGGACTGAAGCTTTCTTT. It yields the protein CATSRSWTEAFF. The V gene is TRBV15, the J gene TRBJ1-1, with D uncertain. V was trimmed by 2 bases and J by 5 bases, leaving 6 bases between them. Germline values: CDR1 LNHNV, CDR2 YYDKDF (reference sequence). This CDR3 has 12 amino acids.

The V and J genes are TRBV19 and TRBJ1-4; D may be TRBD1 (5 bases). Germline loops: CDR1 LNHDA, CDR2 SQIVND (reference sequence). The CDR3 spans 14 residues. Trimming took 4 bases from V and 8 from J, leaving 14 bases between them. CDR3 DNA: TGTGCCAGTAGTACAGGGTGGATCCGGGAAAAACTGTTTTTT. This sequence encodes CASSTGWIREKLFF. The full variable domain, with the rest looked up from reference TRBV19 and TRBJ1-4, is DGGITQSPKYLFRKEGQNVTLSCEQNLNHDAMYWYRQDPGQGLRLIYYSQIVNDFQKGDIAEGYSVSREKKESFPLTVTSAQKNPTAFYLCASSTGWIREKLFFGSGTQLSVL.

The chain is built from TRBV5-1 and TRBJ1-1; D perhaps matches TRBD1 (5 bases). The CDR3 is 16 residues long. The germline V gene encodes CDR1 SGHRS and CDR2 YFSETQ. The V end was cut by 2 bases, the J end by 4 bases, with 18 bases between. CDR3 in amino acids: CASSFDSFTALTEAFF. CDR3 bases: TGCGCCAGCAGCTTCGACAGTTTTACGGCCCTCACTGAAGCTTTCTTT.

In nucleotides, the CDR3 is TGTGCCAGCAGTTACATACAGGGGGCCGAGGGTGGCTACACCTTC. Protein: CASSYIQGAEGGYTF. The V call is TRBV7-9, the J call TRBJ1-2; TRBD1 matches at 9 bases. After removal of 6 bases from V and 7 bases from J, the junction contained 12 bases not matched to a gene. Germline CDR1 is SEHNR and CDR2 is FQNEAQ (reference sequence). The CDR3 has 15 amino acids.

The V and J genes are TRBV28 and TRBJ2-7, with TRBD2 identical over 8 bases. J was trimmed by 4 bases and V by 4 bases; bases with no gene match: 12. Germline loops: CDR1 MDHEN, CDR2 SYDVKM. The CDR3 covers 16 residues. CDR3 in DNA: TGTGCCAGCAGTTCCCCTTGGCGGGGGGATCAATACGAGCAGTACTTC. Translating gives CASSSPWRGDQYEQYF.

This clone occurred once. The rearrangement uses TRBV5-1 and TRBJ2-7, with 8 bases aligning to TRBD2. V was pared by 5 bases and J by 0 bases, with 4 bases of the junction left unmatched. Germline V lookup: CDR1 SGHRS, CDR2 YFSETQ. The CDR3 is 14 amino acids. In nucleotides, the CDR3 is TGCGCCAGCAGTTCCGGGACTAGCTCCTACGAGCAGTACTTC. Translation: CASSSGTSSYEQYF.

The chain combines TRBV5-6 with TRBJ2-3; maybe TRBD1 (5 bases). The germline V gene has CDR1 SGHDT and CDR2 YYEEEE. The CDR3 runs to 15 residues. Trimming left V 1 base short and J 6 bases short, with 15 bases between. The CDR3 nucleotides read TGTGCCAGCAGCTTGTCCTGGGGCGCATCGGATACGCAGTATTTT. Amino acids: CASSLSWGASDTQYF.

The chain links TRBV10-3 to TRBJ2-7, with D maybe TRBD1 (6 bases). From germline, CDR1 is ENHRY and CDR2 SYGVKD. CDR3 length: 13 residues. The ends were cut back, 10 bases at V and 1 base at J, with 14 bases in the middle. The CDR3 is CATLDSKSYEQYF. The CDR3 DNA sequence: TGTGCCACCTTGGACAGTAAATCCTACGAGCAGTACTTC.

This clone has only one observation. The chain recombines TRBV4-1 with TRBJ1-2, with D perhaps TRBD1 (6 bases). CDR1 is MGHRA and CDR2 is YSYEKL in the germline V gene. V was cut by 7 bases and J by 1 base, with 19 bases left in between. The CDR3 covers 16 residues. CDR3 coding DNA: TGCGCCAGCACTAAATCAGGGGCAGGGGATAACTATGGCTACACCTTC. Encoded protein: CASTKSGAGDNYGYTF.

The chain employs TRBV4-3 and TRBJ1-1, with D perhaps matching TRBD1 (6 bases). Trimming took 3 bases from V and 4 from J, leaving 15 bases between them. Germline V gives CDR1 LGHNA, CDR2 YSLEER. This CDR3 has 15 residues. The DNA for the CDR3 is TGCGCCAGCAGCCACAGGAGGGGGTGGTTCACTGAAGCTTTCTTT. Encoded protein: CASSHRRGWFTEAFF.

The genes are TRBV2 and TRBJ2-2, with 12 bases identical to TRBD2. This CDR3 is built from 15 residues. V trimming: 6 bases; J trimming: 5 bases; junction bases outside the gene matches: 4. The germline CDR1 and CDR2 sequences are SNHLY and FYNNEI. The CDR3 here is CASRPGLAGTGELFF. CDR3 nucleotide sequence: TGTGCCAGCAGACCCGGACTAGCGGGGACCGGGGAGCTGTTTTTT.

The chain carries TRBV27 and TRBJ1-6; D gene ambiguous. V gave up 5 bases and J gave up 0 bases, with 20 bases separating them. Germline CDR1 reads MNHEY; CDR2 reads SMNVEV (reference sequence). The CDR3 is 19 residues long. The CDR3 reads CASSQYRIGPSSYNSPLHF. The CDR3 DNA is TGTGCCAGCAGTCAATATCGTATCGGCCCGAGCTCCTATAATTCACCCCTCCACTTT.

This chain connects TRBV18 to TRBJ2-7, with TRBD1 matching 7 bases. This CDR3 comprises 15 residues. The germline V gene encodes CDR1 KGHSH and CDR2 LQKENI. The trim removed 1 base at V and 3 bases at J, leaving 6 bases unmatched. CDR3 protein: CASSPQGGPLYEQYF. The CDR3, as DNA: TGTGCCAGCTCACCACAAGGGGGCCCCCTCTACGAGCAGTACTTC.